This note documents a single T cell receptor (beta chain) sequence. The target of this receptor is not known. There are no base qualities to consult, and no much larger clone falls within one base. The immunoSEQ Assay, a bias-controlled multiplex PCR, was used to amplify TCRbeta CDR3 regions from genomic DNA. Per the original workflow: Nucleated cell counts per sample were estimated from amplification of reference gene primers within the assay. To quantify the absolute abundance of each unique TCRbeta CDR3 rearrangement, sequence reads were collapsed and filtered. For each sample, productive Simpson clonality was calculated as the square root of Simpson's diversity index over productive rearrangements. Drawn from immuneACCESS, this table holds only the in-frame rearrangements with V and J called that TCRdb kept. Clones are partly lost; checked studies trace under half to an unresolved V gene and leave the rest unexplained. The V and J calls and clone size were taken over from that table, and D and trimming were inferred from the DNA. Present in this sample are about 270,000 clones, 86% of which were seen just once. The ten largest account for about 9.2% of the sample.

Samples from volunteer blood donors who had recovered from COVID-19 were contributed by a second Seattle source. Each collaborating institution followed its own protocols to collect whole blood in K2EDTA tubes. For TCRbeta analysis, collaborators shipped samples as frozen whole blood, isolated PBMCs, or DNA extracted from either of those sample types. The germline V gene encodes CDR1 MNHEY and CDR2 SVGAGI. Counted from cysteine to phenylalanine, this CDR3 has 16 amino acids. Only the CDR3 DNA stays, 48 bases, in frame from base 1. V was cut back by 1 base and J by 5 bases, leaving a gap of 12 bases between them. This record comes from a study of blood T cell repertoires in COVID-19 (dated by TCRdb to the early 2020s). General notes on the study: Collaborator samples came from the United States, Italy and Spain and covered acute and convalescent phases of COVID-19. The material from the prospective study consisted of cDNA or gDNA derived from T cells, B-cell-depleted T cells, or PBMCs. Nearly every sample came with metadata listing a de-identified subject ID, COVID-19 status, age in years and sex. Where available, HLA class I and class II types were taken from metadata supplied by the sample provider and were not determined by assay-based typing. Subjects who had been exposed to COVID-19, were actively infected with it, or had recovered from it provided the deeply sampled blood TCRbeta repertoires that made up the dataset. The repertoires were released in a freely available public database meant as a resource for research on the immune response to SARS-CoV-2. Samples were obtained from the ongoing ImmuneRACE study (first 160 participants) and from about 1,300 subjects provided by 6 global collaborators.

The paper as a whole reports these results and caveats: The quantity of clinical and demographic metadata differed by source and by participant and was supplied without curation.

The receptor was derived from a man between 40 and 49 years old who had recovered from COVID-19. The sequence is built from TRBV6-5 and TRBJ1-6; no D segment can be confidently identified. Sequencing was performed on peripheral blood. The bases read TGTGCCAGCAGTTACTTCCAAGGCGGGGATAATTCACCCCTCCACTTT. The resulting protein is CASSYFQGGDNSPLHF.